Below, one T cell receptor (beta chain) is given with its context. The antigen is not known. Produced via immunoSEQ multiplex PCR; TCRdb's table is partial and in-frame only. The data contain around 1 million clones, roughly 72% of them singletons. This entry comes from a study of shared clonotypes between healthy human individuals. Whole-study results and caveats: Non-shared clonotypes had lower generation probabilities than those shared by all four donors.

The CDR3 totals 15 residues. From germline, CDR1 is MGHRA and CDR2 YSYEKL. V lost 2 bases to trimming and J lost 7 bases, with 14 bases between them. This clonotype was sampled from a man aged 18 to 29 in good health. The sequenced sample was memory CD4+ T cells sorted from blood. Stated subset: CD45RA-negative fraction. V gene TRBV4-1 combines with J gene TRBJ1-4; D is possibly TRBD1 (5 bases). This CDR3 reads CASSQLGGTREKLFF. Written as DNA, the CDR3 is TGCGCCAGCAGCCAACTCGGGGGGACGCGTGAAAAACTGTTTTTT.